Sequencing of this T cell receptor beta chain was carried out in a study of CD8+CD57+ T cells in acquired aplastic anemia. Study information: Sorting CD4+ and CD8+ cells gave DNA averaging approximately 3 ug. Points from the study as a whole: Researchers reported that CD8+ Simpson's diversity was not significantly different in patients versus controls.

Profiles of TCR beta VDJ and CDR3 were generated from a genomic DNA template. TCRdb called the reads again in MiXCR, with one record for every CDR3 protein. Among 150,000 or so distinct CDR3 sequences listed, 63% were seen once. Concerning this clonotype itself: No antigen is known for it.

Germline V CDR1 and CDR2: SQVTM, ANQGSEA. The CDR3 has 16 residues. Trimming removed 8 bases from V and 1 base from J; junction bases left unmatched: 16. The source of this sequence is a human donor in good health. Sequenced material: sorted CD4+, CD8+, or CD8+CD57+ T cells (not recorded which) from PBMCs. The chain couples TRBV29-1 to TRBJ2-7; TRBD1 matches at 8 bases. This chain's CDR3 is CSRRMQGATPSYEQYF. The CDR3 region has the DNA TGCAGCAGGCGGATGCAGGGGGCAACCCCTTCCTACGAGCAGTACTTC.